The 3 T cell receptor beta chains below were found in one sample sequenced in a study of CD8+ T cells in alopecia areata. Sequencing relied on a cDNA template that was reverse transcribed from extracted RNA. This table comes from immunoSEQ multiplex PCR, and its TCRdb copy is limited to in-frame clones, with some not included. Listed here are approximately 110,000 clones without any singletons, the top ten holding less than 20%. Sequenced: lesional skin. The receptor source for this set is a C3H/HeJ mouse with alopecia areata. Mouse strain MHC haplotype: H2-k.

This clone was counted a few times. The gene names given are mouse names. The sequenced CDR3 bases are TGTGCCAGCAGTGACAGGCCGGAC. Translation: CASSDRPD. The full CDR3 reads CASSDRPDTQYF. The chain joins TRBV19 to TRBJ2-5; D might be TRBD1 (6 bases). The sequence runs out 4 residues before the end of the CDR3; the remainder is reconstructed from the germline J gene. The CDR3 sequence is 12 residues long. CDR1 and CDR2 (germline): FNHDT, SITEND (reference sequence).

This clone was seen only a few times. Mouse gene names and germline throughout. With the read ending 4 residues before the CDR3 end, the germline J gene is used to fill in that end. The J gene is TRBJ2-7, the V gene TRBV16; TRBD2 might be the D (5 bases). Germline V CDR1 and CDR2: SGHSA, FRNQAP. This CDR3 contains 16 residues. Trimming shortened V by 0 bases and J by 0 bases, and 12 bases separated the two germline ends. The CDR3 sequence: CASSLEGWESSYEQYF. The sequenced CDR3 bases are TGTGCAAGCAGCTTAGAGGGCTGGGAGAGCTCCTAT. The full variable domain, with the rest looked up from reference TRBV16 and TRBJ2-7, is NAGVIQTPRHKVTGKGQEATLWCEPISGHSAVFWYRQTIVQGLEFLTYFRNQAPIDDSGMPKERFSAQMPNQSHSTLKIQSTQPQDSAVYLCASSLEGWESSYEQYFGPGTRLTVL.

About this clone: Each gene name is a mouse one. Read coverage stops 4 residues before the CDR3 terminus; the germline J gene supplies the remainder. The chain links TRBV13-3 to TRBJ2-5; 9 bases are a match to TRBD1. This CDR3 comprises 13 residues. The V gene's germline CDR1 is NNHDY and CDR2 SYVADS. The sequenced part of the CDR3 DNA is TGTGCCAGCAGGCCGGGACAGGGTGAC. Its protein is CASRPGQGD. The whole CDR3 reads CASRPGQGDTQYF.